This record covers a single T cell receptor (beta chain). Measured with immunoSEQ multiplex PCR; TCRdb has only the in-frame clones, and not every one. The sample consists of about 340,000 clones, about 90% of them appearing once. The CDR3 covers 13 residues. Germline CDR1 is SSHAT and CDR2 is FNYEAQ (reference sequence). V lost 6 bases to trimming and J lost 7 bases; unmatched junction nucleotides: 5. These data originate in a study of blood T cell repertoires in COVID-19. Study-level background: The cDNA or gDNA used as material had been derived from T cells, B-cell-depleted T cells, or PBMCs.

This TCR was sampled from a woman between 50 and 59 years old with COVID-19, enrolled during active disease. Specimen: peripheral blood. The chain carries TRBV7-7 and TRBJ2-1, with TRBD2 matching 8 bases. The CDR3 DNA reads as TGTGCCAGCAGAGCGAGCGGGGGAAATGAGCAGTTCTTC. Translation gives CASRASGGNEQFF.